This T cell receptor beta chain was found in a study of T cell responses to AZD1222 COVID-19 vaccine. Germline CDR1 LNHDA, CDR2 SQIVND (reference sequence). V gave up 8 bases and J gave up 1 base; unmatched junction bases: 10. CDR3 length equals 15 residues. Data came from immunoSEQ multiplex PCR; TCRdb stores just in-frame clones and leaves some out. There are 70,000 to 95,000 clones in the sample; about nine tenths occur only once, and over 1.1% lies in the top ten. Study-level results: Dominant CD4 TCR responses targeted spike regions 160-218 and 743-854. A rise in Spike-specific TCR breadth and depth followed two AZD1222 doses. Most donors were white British, females outnumbered males, and clonal diversity was possibly underestimated.

About this clone: Its antigen is undetermined.

The sequences come from peripheral blood, collected 28 days after the second AZD1222 dose. This chain joins TRBV19 and TRBJ1-1; 7 bases match TRBD1. This receptor was taken from an adult who received the AZD1222 COVID-19 vaccine. The CDR3 loop reads CASVLGQRGNTEAFF. CDR3 sequence (DNA): TGTGCCAGTGTCTTGGGACAGCGAGGGAACACTGAAGCTTTCTTT.